This note documents a single TCR beta chain sequence. As yet, its antigen is unknown. Clones were read by immunoSEQ multiplex PCR, and TCRdb kept only the in-frame ones, dropping some. The sample lists about 2.3 million clones, 85% to 95% occurring once. This entry is derived from a study of shared clonotypes between healthy human individuals. Overall study results and limits: In a few donors, about 5% of naive CD4 clonotypes appeared in common. Naive subsets, compared against memory subsets, generally had larger estimated richness values.

CDR3 length: 14 residues. V shed 6 bases, J shed 3 bases, and the junction held 7 bases outside the gene matches. From germline, CDR1 is MDHEN and CDR2 SYDVKM. From CD4+ cells came CD45RA+ naive and CD45RA-negative memory subsets. V usage is TRBV28 and J usage is TRBJ1-2, with 7 bases matching TRBD1. Specimen: naive CD4+ T cells from PBMCs. The subset here: CD45RA+ positively selected. This TCR came from a man aged 18 to 29 in good health. Some clones in this sample may be carry-over from other donors' samples. The DNA for the CDR3 is TGTGCCAGCAGCCTAACGGACAGGCACTATGGCTACACCTTC. Amino acid sequence: CASSLTDRHYGYTF.